The 19 T cell receptor beta chains reported below all come from one sample, sequenced in a study of cytomegalovirus exposure and HLA in healthy donors. With 60 Vbeta and 13 Jbeta primers, the PCR was carried out. Libraries were prepared by immunoSEQ multiplex PCR; TCRdb keeps only in-frame clonotypes and omits some of them. The sample lists 150,000 to 200,000 clones, about 80% occurring once. Material for sequencing was PBMCs. The source is a man between 18 and 29 years old in good health and CMV-seropositive.

The chain joins TRBV5-1 to TRBJ2-7; 9 nucleotides align to TRBD1. Germline V CDR1 and CDR2: SGHRS, YFSETQ. This CDR3 is built from 14 residues. V shed 4 bases, J shed 6 bases, and the junction held 8 bases outside the gene matches. CDR3 in DNA: TGCGCCAGCAGCCCCGACGGGACAGGGTCCGAGCAGTACTTC. It encodes CASSPDGTGSEQYF. Supplemented by reference TRBV5-1 and TRBJ2-7, the full variable domain reads KAGVTQTPRYLIKTRGQQVTLSCSPISGHRSVSWYQQTPGQGLQFLFEYFSETQRNKGNFPGRFSGRQFSNSRSEMNVSTLELGDSALYLCASSPDGTGSEQYFGPGTRLTVT.

J is TRBJ2-7 and V is TRBV11-2; TRBD2 is a possible D gene (5 bases). V shed 1 base and J shed 2 bases, with 15 bases lying between them. Germline lookup yields CDR1 SGHAT and CDR2 FQNNGV. The CDR3 runs 16 residues. This CDR3 reads CASSLVSGFSAYEQYF. The CDR3 bases are TGTGCCAGCAGCTTAGTTTCGGGGTTCTCCGCCTACGAGCAGTACTTC. Full variable domain (outside the CDR3, taken from reference TRBV11-2 and TRBJ2-7): EAGVAQSPRYKIIEKRQSVAFWCNPISGHATLYWYQQILGQGPKLLIQFQNNGVVDDSQLPKDRFSAERLKGVDSTLKIQPAKLEDSAVYLCASSLVSGFSAYEQYFGPGTRLTVT.

CDR3 bases: TGTGCCAGCACCCTGCTAGGACTAGCGGGAGGTGGAGATACGCAGTATTTT. It yields the protein CASTLLGLAGGGDTQYF. The chain recombines TRBV28 with TRBJ2-3; 14 nucleotides align to TRBD2. The germline CDR1 and CDR2 sequences are MDHEN and SYDVKM. Trimming at V came to 7 bases and at J to 5 bases, leaving 11 bases not matched to a gene. The CDR3 sequence is 17 residues long.

V usage is TRBV15 and J usage is TRBJ2-5; possibly TRBD2 for D (6 bases). Germline CDR1 reads LNHNV; CDR2 reads YYDKDF (reference sequence). The CDR3 runs 16 residues. V dropped 4 bases and J dropped 1 base, with 16 bases sitting between them. The CDR3 sequence is CATSTGPFGGQETQYF. The CDR3 DNA is TGTGCCACCAGCACTGGACCTTTCGGGGGCCAAGAGACCCAGTACTTC.

The chain links TRBV18 to TRBJ1-2, with 9 bases matching TRBD1. This CDR3 has 15 residues. Trimming cost V 3 bases and J 4 bases; bases outside gene matches: 6. Germline CDR1 is KGHSH and CDR2 is LQKENI. CDR3 protein: CASSPTGGEGYGYTF. DNA of the CDR3: TGTGCCAGCTCACCTACAGGGGGCGAAGGCTATGGCTACACCTTC.

This chain links TRBV13 with TRBJ1-1; TRBD1 aligns across 10 bases. CDR3 length equals 17 residues. V lost 7 bases to trimming and J lost 0 bases; unmatched junction nucleotides: 11. The V gene's germline CDR1 is PRHDT and CDR2 FYEKMQ (reference sequence). CDR3 sequence (DNA): TGTGCCAGCACAGAGGTTGGGACAGGGGACGTGAACACTGAAGCTTTCTTT. Amino acid sequence: CASTEVGTGDVNTEAFF.

J is TRBJ2-5 and V is TRBV9, with 8 positions matching TRBD2. Germline V gives CDR1 SGDLS, CDR2 YYNGEE. The CDR3 contains 13 residues. The junction had 2 bases not matched to a gene; V was cut back by 3 bases and J by 4 bases. The CDR3 nucleotides are TGTGCCAGCAGCGGACTAGCGAGAGAGACCCAGTACTTC. Encoded protein: CASSGLARETQYF.

V gene TRBV5-1 combines with J gene TRBJ2-7, with D uncertain. CDR1 is SGHRS and CDR2 is YFSETQ in the germline V gene. The CDR3 is 18 amino acids. V was cut by 0 bases and J by 2 bases, with 21 bases left in between. Here the CDR3 reads CASSLGATRKDIAYEQYF. In DNA form, the CDR3 reads TGCGCCAGCAGCTTGGGGGCTACCCGGAAAGACATAGCCTACGAGCAGTACTTC.

V usage is TRBV4-1 and J usage is TRBJ2-1; D is unclear. The CDR3 extends over 14 amino acids. Per germline, CDR1 MGHRA and CDR2 YSYEKL. The ends were cut back, 1 base at V and 3 bases at J, with 7 bases in the middle. The CDR3 region has the DNA TGCGCCAGCAGCCAAGCTACCCGCTACAATGAGCAGTTCTTC. Residues: CASSQATRYNEQFF.

The chain employs TRBV7-2 and TRBJ1-1, with a tentative D call TRBD1 (5 bases). This CDR3 comprises 12 residues. Trimming removed 2 bases from V and 11 bases from J, with 12 bases in between. Germline V CDR1 and CDR2: SGHTA, FQGNSA. CDR3 region: CASSLRSGPAFF. The CDR3 region has the DNA TGTGCCAGCAGCTTAAGGTCAGGGCCCGCTTTCTTT.

This chain links TRBV25-1 with TRBJ2-1; D possibly corresponds to TRBD2 (5 bases). The germline V and J ends were trimmed by 4 bases and 6 bases, with 10 bases remaining between them. Germline assignment: CDR1 MGHDK and CDR2 SYGVNS. The CDR3 sequence is 13 residues long. The CDR3 here is CASSATSTNEQFF. CDR3 nucleotide sequence: TGTGCCAGCAGTGCTACTAGTACCAATGAGCAGTTCTTC.

This clone appeared a few times. V gene TRBV28 combines with J gene TRBJ1-2, with TRBD1 matching 9 bases. J was trimmed by 3 bases and V by 3 bases; bases with no gene match: 2. CDR3 length: 14 residues. Germline values: CDR1 MDHEN, CDR2 SYDVKM. CDR3 region: CASSFGTGHYGYTF. In DNA form, the CDR3 reads TGTGCCAGCAGTTTCGGGACAGGGCACTATGGCTACACCTTC.

In nucleotides, the CDR3 is TGTGCCAGCAGTTTGACGGGTGGCGGGACAGCTAATCAGCCCCAGCATTTT. Its translation is CASSLTGGGTANQPQHF. The chain is built from TRBV28 and TRBJ1-5; TRBD1 agrees at 7 bases. V shed 3 bases and J 4 bases; nucleotides not matched to a gene: 12. This CDR3 has 17 amino acids. Germline assignment: CDR1 MDHEN and CDR2 SYDVKM.

This clone was recorded a few times. This chain links TRBV19 with TRBJ1-1; 7 nucleotides match TRBD1. The V and J ends lost 7 bases and 2 bases, in that order; junction bases with no gene match: 13. Germline lookup yields CDR1 LNHDA and CDR2 SQIVND (reference sequence). This CDR3 has 16 amino acids. CDR3 DNA sequence: TGTGCCAGTATGGAAACAGGGGCGAGGCTTAACACTGAAGCTTTCTTT. Its translation: CASMETGARLNTEAFF.

The chain is built from TRBV5-6 and TRBJ1-2; weak D call: TRBD1 (6 bases). The length of the CDR3 is 14 residues. Per the germline V gene, CDR1 is SGHDT and CDR2 is YYEEEE. V lost 2 bases and J 2 bases, leaving 10 bases between the germline ends. This CDR3 is CASSFGGSNYGYTF. CDR3 nucleotides: TGTGCCAGCAGCTTTGGGGGCTCAAACTATGGCTACACCTTC. The entire variable domain, with the rest obtained from reference TRBV5-6 and TRBJ1-2, is as follows: DAGVTQSPTHLIKTRGQQVTLRCSPKSGHDTVSWYQQALGQGPQFIFQYYEEEERQRGNFPDRFSGHQFPNYSSELNVNALLLGDSALYLCASSFGGSNYGYTFGSGTRLTVV.

The rearrangement links TRBV30 to TRBJ1-2; 8 bases match TRBD1. Germline-derived CDR1 and CDR2 are GTSNPN and SVGIG (reference sequence). The CDR3 covers 13 residues. J lost 3 bases, V lost 4 bases, and 4 bases had no gene match. The chain's CDR3 is CAWNPTGDYGYTF. The CDR3 DNA sequence: TGTGCCTGGAACCCGACAGGGGACTATGGCTACACCTTC.

The V gene is TRBV11-2, the J gene TRBJ2-1; D is possibly TRBD2 (6 bases). This CDR3 has 16 residues. Germline CDR1 reads SGHAT; CDR2 reads FQNNGV. The germline V and J ends were trimmed by 1 base and 4 bases, with 14 bases remaining between them. The DNA of the CDR3 is TGTGCCAGCAGCTTAGTGTACGGGAGTCGGTACAATGAGCAGTTCTTC. This translates into CASSLVYGSRYNEQFF.

The chain combines TRBV28 with TRBJ1-2; 7 bases line up with TRBD1. This CDR3 comprises 14 residues. Per germline, CDR1 MDHEN and CDR2 SYDVKM. V dropped 6 bases and J dropped 3; count of bases not matched to a gene: 7. The CDR3 coding sequence is TGTGCCAGCAGGTGGGACAGACATGACTATGGCTACACCTTC. Its protein product is CASRWDRHDYGYTF.

This rearrangement joins TRBV29-1 to TRBJ2-2, with unresolved D. Germline V CDR1 and CDR2: SQVTM, ANQGSEA. Trimming removed 5 bases at V and 4 bases at J, with 5 bases between. CDR3 size: 11 residues. The CDR3 sequence: CSVPSTGELFF. The CDR3 DNA sequence: TGCAGCGTTCCCTCCACCGGGGAGCTGTTTTTT.